Below are 9 T cell receptor beta chains sequenced from a single sample in a study of radiation and T cells in renal cell carcinoma. Assay: immunoSEQ multiplex PCR; the TCRdb copy retains only in-frame clones and omits some. The table lists some 60,000 clones, roughly 72% of them singletons. Time point given: blood 2 weeks post-SBRT. Treatment meaning: 15 Gy SBRT to primary tumor, nephrectomy 4 weeks later. This specimen consisted of blood, obtained from a patient whose treatment included radiotherapy and nephrectomy. The receptors were gathered from a man aged 55-75 years with renal cell carcinoma.

V usage is TRBV6-1 and J usage is TRBJ1-6; 9 bases line up with TRBD1. Losses at the gene ends were 6 bases for V and 10 bases for J; bases not matched to a gene: 4. The germline CDR1 and CDR2 sequences are MNHNS and SASEGT. This CDR3 is built from 13 residues. CDR3 bases: TGTGCCAGCAGGACAGGGGGAAAGTCACCCCTCCACTTT. It translates to CASRTGGKSPLHF.

This clone has only one observation. The chain joins TRBV13 to TRBJ2-1; 7 bases align to TRBD1. V was pared by 5 bases and J by 5 bases, with 6 bases of the junction left unmatched. Germline assignment: CDR1 PRHDT and CDR2 FYEKMQ (reference sequence). The CDR3 totals 14 residues. The CDR3 DNA reads as TGTGCCAGCAGCCCTAGGGGGCTAAACAATGAGCAGTTCTTC. Translated, it gives CASSPRGLNNEQFF.

The chain recombines TRBV6-5 with TRBJ1-1; D ambiguous. This CDR3 has 14 residues. Germline V CDR1 and CDR2: MNHEY, SVGAGI. V lost 0 bases to trimming and J lost 1 base, with 6 bases between them. The CDR3 bases are TGTGCCAGCAGTTACTCAGCGGGGAACACTGAAGCTTTCTTT. Amino acids: CASSYSAGNTEAFF.

This chain connects TRBV30 to TRBJ1-1, with D possibly TRBD1 on 5 matching bases. Trimming cost V 2 bases and J 5 bases, with 12 bases left between them. CDR1 GTSNPN and CDR2 SVGIG come from the germline V gene (reference sequence). The CDR3 has 13 residues. The CDR3 DNA reads as TGTGCCTGGAGTTCATTCAGGGAGACTGAAGCTTTCTTT. It translates to CAWSSFRETEAFF.

The CDR3 reads CATSRDRRGGYGYTF. The CDR3 DNA follows: TGTGCCACCAGCAGAGATCGTAGGGGGGGCTATGGCTACACCTTC. This rearrangement joins TRBV15 to TRBJ1-2; tentative D call: TRBD1 (6 bases). The CDR3 consists of 15 residues. V was shortened by 0 bases and J by 4 bases, with 12 bases between the two germline ends. Germline CDR1 reads LNHNV; CDR2 reads YYDKDF (reference sequence).

The chain carries TRBV11-3 and TRBJ2-3; no clear D gene. Germline V gene sequence: CDR1 SGHNT, CDR2 YENEEA. Trimming cost V 6 bases and J 1 base, with 14 bases left between them. The CDR3 consists of 15 residues. CDR3 protein: CASSYSITGTDTQYF. CDR3 nucleotides: TGTGCCAGCAGTTACTCGATTACTGGCACAGATACGCAGTATTTT. The variable domain in full, with the rest retrieved from reference TRBV11-3 and TRBJ2-3, is EAGVVQSPRYKIIEKKQPVAFWCNPISGHNTLYWYLQNLGQGPELLIRYENEEAVDDSQLPKDRFSAERLKGVDSTLKIQPAELGDSAVYLCASSYSITGTDTQYFGPGTRLTVL.

This clone has a single count. This rearrangement joins TRBV4-2 to TRBJ1-3; possibly TRBD1 for D (5 bases). Germline CDR1 reads LGHNA; CDR2 reads YNFKEQ. The CDR3 has 17 residues. The V end was cut by 0 bases, the J end by 3 bases, with 15 bases between. CDR3 protein: CASSQERGRGGGNTIYF. The CDR3 nucleotides are TGTGCCAGCAGCCAAGAACGCGGGAGGGGAGGTGGAAACACCATATATTTT.

The chain employs TRBV6-1 and TRBJ2-7; the D gene could be TRBD1 or TRBD2 (5 bases each). CDR3 length: 14 residues. CDR1 and CDR2 from the germline V gene are MNHNS and SASEGT. The V and J ends lost 6 bases and 7 bases respectively, with 19 bases between them. CDR3: CASSAGPGTREQYV. The CDR3 DNA follows: TGTGCCAGCAGCGCCGGTCCCGGGACGAGGGAGCAGTACGTC.

The chain carries TRBV29-1 and TRBJ2-2; 7 bases align to TRBD2. The CDR3 is 13 residues long. V was clipped by 6 bases and J by 6 bases; unmatched bases: 7. Looked up from germline, CDR1 is SQVTM and CDR2 is ANQGSEA. This chain's CDR3 is CSVGLVGAGELFF. CDR3 nucleotides: TGCAGCGTCGGACTAGTCGGGGCCGGGGAGCTGTTTTTT.